The entry below describes one TCR beta chain. This receptor's antigen is unknown. No base qualities exist here, and no much larger clone lies one base off it. The data originate from a study of blood T cell repertoires in COVID-19 (dated by TCRdb to the early 2020s). As for the study more broadly: The collaborator samples originated in the United States, Italy and Spain and spanned the acute and convalescent phases of COVID-19. The prospective study material was composed of cDNA or gDNA derived from T cells, B-cell-depleted T cells, or PBMCs. Subjects who had been exposed to COVID-19, were actively infected with it, or had recovered from it provided the deeply sampled blood TCRbeta repertoires that made up the dataset. The repertoires were released in a freely available public database intended as a resource for research on the immune response to SARS-CoV-2. Samples were obtained from the ongoing ImmuneRACE study (first 160 participants) and from 1,254 subjects provided by 6 global collaborators. Nearly every sample came with metadata listing a de-identified subject ID, COVID-19 status, age in years and sex. Where HLA class I and class II types were available, the types were taken from metadata supplied by the sample provider, not from assay-based typing. The investigation overall reported the following: The quantity of clinical and demographic metadata differed by source and by participant and was supplied without curation.

V lost 5 bases and J lost 4 bases; the stretch between them is 17 bases long. Measured from the cysteine to the phenylalanine, the CDR3 is 15 residues long. The only DNA kept is the CDR3, 45 bases in frame from the first base. Via the germline V gene (reference sequence), CDR1 is SEHNR and CDR2 FQNEAQ. Collaborating institutions collected whole blood in K2EDTA tubes following their own protocols. For TCRbeta analysis, collaborators shipped samples in one of three forms: frozen whole blood, isolated PBMCs, or DNA extracted from either of those sample types. TCRbeta CDR3 regions were amplified from genomic DNA by means of the immunoSEQ Assay, a bias-controlled multiplex PCR. The paper's processing steps were these. Within the assay, amplification of reference gene primers was used to estimate how many nucleated cells each sample contained. To quantify the absolute abundance of each unique TCRbeta CDR3 rearrangement, sequence reads were collapsed and filtered. Productive Simpson clonality was computed per sample as the square root of Simpson's diversity index over productive rearrangements. TCRdb re-hosts the immuneACCESS table, in-frame sequences only. Its copies lack some clones; in the studies checked, an unresolved V gene accounts for under half of them, and the cause for the rest is not known. V and J calls and clone size are as listed in that table; D and trimming were resolved from the DNA. The sample table records about 220,000 clones; roughly four fifths of these occur just once. Around 2% of the sample rests with the top ten.

Here the chain combines TRBV7-9 and TRBJ2-5, with a tentative D gene TRBD1 over 6 matching bases. The receptor's source is a woman aged 60-75 years with acute or convalescent COVID-19. Sequencing used peripheral blood. The nucleotide sequence reads TGTGCCAGCAGCGGTACAGGGAAAAGAGGAGAGACCCAGTACTTC. This is translated as CASSGTGKRGETQYF.